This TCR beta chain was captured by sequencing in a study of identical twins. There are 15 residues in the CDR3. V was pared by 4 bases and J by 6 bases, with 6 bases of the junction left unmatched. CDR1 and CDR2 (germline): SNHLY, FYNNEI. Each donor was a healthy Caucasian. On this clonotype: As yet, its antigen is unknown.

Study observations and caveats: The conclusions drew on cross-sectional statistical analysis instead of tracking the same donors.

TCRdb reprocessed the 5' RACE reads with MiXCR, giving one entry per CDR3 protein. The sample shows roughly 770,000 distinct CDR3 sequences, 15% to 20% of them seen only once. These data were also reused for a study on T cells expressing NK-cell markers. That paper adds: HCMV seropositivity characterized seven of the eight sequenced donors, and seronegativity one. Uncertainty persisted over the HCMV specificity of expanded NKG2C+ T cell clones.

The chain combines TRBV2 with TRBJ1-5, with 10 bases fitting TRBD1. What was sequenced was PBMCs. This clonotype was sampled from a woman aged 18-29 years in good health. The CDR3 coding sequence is TGTGCCAGCAGTGCGGAGGGACAGGGGTTTCAGCCCCAGCATTTT. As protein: CASSAEGQGFQPQHF.